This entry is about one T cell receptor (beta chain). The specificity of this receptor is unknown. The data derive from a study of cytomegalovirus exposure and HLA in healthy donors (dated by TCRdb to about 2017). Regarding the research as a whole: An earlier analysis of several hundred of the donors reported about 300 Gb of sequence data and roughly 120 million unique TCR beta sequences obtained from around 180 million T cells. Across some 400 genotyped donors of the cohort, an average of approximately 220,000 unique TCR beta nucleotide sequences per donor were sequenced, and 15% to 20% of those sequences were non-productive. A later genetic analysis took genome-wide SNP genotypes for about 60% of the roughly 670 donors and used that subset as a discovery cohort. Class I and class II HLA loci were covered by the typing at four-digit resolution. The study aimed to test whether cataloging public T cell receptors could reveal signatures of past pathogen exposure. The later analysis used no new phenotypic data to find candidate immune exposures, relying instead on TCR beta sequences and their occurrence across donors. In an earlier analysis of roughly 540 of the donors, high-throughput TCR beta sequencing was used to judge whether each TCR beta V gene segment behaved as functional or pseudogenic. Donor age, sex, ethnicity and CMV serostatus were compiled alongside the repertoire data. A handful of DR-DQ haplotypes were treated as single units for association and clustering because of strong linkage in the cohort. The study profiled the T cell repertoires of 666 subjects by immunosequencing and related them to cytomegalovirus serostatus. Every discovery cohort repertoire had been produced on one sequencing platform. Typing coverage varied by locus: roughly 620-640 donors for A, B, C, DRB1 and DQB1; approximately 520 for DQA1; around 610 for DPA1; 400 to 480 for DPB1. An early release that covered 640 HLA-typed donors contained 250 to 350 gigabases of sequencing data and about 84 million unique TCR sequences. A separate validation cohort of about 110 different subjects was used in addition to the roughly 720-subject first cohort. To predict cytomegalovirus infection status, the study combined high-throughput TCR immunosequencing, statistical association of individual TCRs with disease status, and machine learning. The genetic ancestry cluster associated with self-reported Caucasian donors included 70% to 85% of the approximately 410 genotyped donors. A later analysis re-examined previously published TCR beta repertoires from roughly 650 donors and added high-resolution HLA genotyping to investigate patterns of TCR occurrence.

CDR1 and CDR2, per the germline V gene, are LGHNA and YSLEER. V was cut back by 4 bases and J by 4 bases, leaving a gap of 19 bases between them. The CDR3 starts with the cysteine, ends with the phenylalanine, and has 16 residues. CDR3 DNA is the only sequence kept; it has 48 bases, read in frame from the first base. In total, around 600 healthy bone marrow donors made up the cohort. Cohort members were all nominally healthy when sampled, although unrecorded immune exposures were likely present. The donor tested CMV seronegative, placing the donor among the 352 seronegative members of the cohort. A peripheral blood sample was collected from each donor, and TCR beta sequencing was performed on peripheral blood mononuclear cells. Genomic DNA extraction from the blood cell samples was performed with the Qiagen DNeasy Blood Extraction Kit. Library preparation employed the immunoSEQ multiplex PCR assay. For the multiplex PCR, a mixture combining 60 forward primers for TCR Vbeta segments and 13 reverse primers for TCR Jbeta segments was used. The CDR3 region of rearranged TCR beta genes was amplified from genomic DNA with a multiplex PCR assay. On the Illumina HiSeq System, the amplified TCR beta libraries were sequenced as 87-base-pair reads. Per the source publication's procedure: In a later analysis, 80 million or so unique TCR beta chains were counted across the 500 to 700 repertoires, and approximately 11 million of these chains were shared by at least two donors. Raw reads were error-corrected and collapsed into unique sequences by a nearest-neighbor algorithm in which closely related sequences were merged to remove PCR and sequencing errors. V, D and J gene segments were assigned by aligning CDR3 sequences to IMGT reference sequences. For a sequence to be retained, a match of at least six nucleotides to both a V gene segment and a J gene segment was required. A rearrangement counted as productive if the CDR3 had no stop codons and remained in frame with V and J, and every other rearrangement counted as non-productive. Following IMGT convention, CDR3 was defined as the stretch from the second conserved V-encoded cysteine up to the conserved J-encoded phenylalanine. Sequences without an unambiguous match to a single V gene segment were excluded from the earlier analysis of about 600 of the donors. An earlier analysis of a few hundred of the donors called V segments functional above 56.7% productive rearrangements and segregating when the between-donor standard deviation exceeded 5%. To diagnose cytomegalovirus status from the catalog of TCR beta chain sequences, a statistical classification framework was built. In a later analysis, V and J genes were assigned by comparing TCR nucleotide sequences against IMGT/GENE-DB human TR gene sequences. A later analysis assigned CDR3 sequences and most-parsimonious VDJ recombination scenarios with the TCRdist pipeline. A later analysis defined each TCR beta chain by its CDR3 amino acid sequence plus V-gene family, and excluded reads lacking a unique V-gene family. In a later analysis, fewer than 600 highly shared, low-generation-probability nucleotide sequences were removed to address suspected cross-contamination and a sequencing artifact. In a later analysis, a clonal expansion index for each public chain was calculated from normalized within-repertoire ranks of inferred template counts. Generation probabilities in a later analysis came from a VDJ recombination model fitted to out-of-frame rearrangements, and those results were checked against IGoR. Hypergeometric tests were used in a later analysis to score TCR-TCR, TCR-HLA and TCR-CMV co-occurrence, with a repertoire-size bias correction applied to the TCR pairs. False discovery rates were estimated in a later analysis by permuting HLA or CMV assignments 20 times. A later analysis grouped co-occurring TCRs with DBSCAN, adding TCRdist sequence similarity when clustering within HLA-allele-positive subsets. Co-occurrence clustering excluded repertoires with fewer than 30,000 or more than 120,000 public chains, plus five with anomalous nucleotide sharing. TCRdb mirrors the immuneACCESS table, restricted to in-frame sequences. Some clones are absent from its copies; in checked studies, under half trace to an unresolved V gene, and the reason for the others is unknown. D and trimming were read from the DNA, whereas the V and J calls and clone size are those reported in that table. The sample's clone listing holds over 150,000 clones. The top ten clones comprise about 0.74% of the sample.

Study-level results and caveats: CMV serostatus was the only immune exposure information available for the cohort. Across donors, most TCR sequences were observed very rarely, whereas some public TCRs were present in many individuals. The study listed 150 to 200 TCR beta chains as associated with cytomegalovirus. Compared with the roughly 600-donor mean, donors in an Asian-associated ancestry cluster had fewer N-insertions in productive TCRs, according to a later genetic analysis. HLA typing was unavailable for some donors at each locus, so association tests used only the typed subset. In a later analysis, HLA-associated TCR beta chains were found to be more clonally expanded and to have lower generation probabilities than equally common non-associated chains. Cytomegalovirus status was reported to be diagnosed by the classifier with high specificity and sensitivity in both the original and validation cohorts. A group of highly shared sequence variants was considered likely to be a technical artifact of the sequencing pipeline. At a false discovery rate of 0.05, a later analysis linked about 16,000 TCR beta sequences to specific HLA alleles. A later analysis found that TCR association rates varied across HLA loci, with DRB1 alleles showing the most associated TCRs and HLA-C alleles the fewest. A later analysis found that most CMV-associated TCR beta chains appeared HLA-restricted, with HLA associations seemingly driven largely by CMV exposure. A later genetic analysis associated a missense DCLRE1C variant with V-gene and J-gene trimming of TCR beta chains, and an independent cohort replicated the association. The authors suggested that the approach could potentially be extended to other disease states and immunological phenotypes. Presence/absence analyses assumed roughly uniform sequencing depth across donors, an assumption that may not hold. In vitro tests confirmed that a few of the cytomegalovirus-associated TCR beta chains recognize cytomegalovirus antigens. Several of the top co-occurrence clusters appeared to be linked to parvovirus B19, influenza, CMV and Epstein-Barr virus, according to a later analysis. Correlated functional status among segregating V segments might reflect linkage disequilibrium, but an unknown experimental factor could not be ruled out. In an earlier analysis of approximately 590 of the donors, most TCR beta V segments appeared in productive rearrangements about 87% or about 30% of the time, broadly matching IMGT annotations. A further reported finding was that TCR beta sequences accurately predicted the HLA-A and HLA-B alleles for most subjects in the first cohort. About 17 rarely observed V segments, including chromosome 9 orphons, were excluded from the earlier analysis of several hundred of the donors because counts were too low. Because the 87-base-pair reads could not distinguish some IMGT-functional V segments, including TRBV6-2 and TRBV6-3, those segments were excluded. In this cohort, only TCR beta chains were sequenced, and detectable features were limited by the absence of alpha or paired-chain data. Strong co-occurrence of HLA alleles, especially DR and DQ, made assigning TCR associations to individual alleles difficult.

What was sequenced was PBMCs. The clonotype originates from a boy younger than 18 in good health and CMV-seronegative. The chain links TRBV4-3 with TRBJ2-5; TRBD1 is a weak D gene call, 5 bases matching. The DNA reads TGCGCCAGCAGCCCCTTCTGGCAGGGTAAAGGAGAGACCCAGTACTTC. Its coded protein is CASSPFWQGKGETQYF.